This is a list of T cell receptor beta chains from one sample in a study of identical twins. TCRdb called the 5' RACE reads again in MiXCR, with one record for every CDR3 protein. The sample lists around 370,000 distinct CDR3 sequences, approximately 8.8% occurring once. The sample comprised naive T cells sorted from blood. The origin of the receptors is a woman aged 45-65 years in good health. The CDR3 runs from the conserved cysteine through the conserved F or W.

>TRBV5-1|TRBJ2-3
CASSTRTGGTDTQYF
>TRBV9|TRBJ2-3
CASSVVAGLAGRGTDTQYF
>TRBV10-3|TRBJ2-7
CAISGNPDSLKQYF
>TRBV5-5|TRBJ1-3
CASSLQISTRNTIYF
>TRBV15|TRBJ1-1
CATSRDTRLGDTEAFF
>TRBV5-1|TRBJ1-4
CASSLGDWKEKLFF
>TRBV10-3|TRBJ2-5
CTISELEETQYF
>TRBV5-1|TRBJ1-4
CASSLAGRGEKLFF
>TRBV9|TRBJ2-3
CATSRDDTDTQYF
>TRBV6-6|TRBJ2-7
CASSWGQGGPGEQYF
>TRBV20-1|TRBJ2-4
CSARLASGALGNIQYF
>TRBV4-1|TRBJ2-7
CASGTLAGVRYEQYF
>TRBV5-1|TRBJ2-7
CASSIGTSSSEQYF
>TRBV5-1|TRBJ2-3
CASSNTDPDTQYF
>TRBV7-8|TRBJ2-2
CASSGQAGGPLSGELFF
>TRBV7-9|TRBJ2-3
CASSFTGMRTDTQYF
>TRBV12-3/TRBV12-4|TRBJ1-5
CASSKGIGQPQHF
>TRBV11-2|TRBJ2-1
CASSINPGQGMSNEQFF
>TRBV3-1|TRBJ2-5
CASSQGPPTLSGPRETQYF
>TRBV12-3/TRBV12-4|TRBJ1-2
CASSLTGALGYTF
>TRBV25-1|TRBJ2-1
CASSDPGFYNEQFF
>TRBV6-4|TRBJ2-3
CASSARAEYTDTQYF
>TRBV20-1|TRBJ1-2
CSAPRPNYGYTF
>TRBV5-1|TRBJ2-5
CASSRTVGYQETQYF
>TRBV27|TRBJ2-1
CASTRGRNYNEQFF
>TRBV5-1|TRBJ2-3
CASSPLGIEADTQYF
>TRBV11-3|TRBJ1-1
CASSLEGPKNTEAFF
>TRBV20-1|TRBJ2-1
CSASDFGRAYNEQFF